These 21 T cell receptor beta chains originate from one sample sequenced in a study of CXCR3-negative and CXCR3-positive naive CD8 T cells. Each TRB cDNA library was prepared by 5' RACE (with UMI labels). TCRdb re-analyzed the 5' RACE reads; it lists each CDR3 protein once, without DNA. The specimen's table records tens of thousands of distinct CDR3 sequences. Sequences were obtained from naive CXCR3- CD8+ T cells from blood. Subset: CD45RO-CCR7+CD27+CD95- naive CD8+ T cells lacking CXCR3 (TNR3-). The source is a human donor in good health. Some clones in this sample may be carry-over from other donors' samples.

V usage is TRBV20-1 and J usage is TRBJ2-1; TCRdb names TRBD1, which stays unverified in the absence of DNA. The CDR3 runs 14 residues. Germline V gene lookup returns CDR1 DFQATT and CDR2 SNEGSKA (reference sequence). The CDR3 reads CSARSGTAYNEQFF.

The rearrangement joins TRBV6-5 to TRBJ2-3. The CDR3 has 14 amino acids. CDR1 MNHEY and CDR2 SVGAGI come from the germline V gene. The CDR3 reads CASSSPTRTDTQYF.

This chain connects TRBV5-1 to TRBJ1-2; TCRdb lists TRBD1, though no DNA is available to test this call. The germline V gene has CDR1 SGHRS and CDR2 YFSETQ. The CDR3 is 16 residues long. The CDR3 spells CASRTDIGSTFYGYTF. Complete variable domain (other parts from reference TRBV5-1 and TRBJ1-2): KAGVTQTPRYLIKTRGQQVTLSCSPISGHRSVSWYQQTPGQGLQFLFEYFSETQRNKGNFPGRFSGRQFSNSRSEMNVSTLELGDSALYLCASRTDIGSTFYGYTFGSGTRLTVV.

V gene TRBV29-1 combines with J gene TRBJ2-5; TCRdb lists TRBD1, though no DNA is available to test this call. The germline gives CDR1 SQVTM, CDR2 ANQGSEA. This CDR3 is 12 amino acids long. The CDR3 reads CSGDLGEETQYF.

V is TRBV5-1 and J is TRBJ1-2; the TRBD1 assignment by TCRdb is unverifiable without DNA. Germline CDR1 SGHRS, CDR2 YFSETQ. CDR3 length: 14 amino acids. The chain's CDR3 is CASSLQDGVYGYTF.

V gene TRBV6-6 combines with J gene TRBJ2-5; TCRdb selects TRBD2, and the lack of DNA leaves this call unchecked. This CDR3 is 16 amino acids long. Germline V gene lookup returns CDR1 MNHNY and CDR2 SVGAGI (reference sequence). CDR3 residues: CASSYRPGGFRETQYF.

J is TRBJ2-5 and V is TRBV28. CDR3 length equals 16 residues. Germline CDR1 reads MDHEN; CDR2 reads SYDVKM. Here the CDR3 reads CASSLLWIQSEETQYF.

The chain links TRBV7-9 to TRBJ2-3. This CDR3 is built from 12 residues. The germline V gene encodes CDR1 SEHNR and CDR2 FQNEAQ (reference sequence). The CDR3 reads CASSYMIDTQYF.

The genes are TRBV29-1 and TRBJ2-7; absent DNA, TCRdb's TRBD2 call cannot be checked. Germline CDR1 and CDR2: SQVTM and ANQGSEA. This CDR3 is 14 amino acids long. CDR3 protein: CSVISGGLVYEQYF.

The chain recombines TRBV6-6 with TRBJ2-1. CDR1 and CDR2 from the germline V gene are MNHNY and SVGAGI (reference sequence). The CDR3 is made up of 12 amino acids. CDR3 protein: CASSYEYNEQFF.

The rearrangement uses TRBV29-1 and TRBJ1-1; TCRdb designates TRBD1, a call that cannot be tested without DNA. The V gene's germline CDR1 is SQVTM and CDR2 ANQGSEA. CDR3 length equals 17 residues. CDR3 residues: CSVGTGTGGNLGTEAFF.

This clonotype is called medium-sized based on its frequency. The chain employs TRBV4-1 and TRBJ2-1; TCRdb selects TRBD2, and the lack of DNA leaves this call unchecked. The V gene's germline CDR1 is MGHRA and CDR2 YSYEKL. CDR3 length: 16 amino acids. This CDR3 reads CASSQSLADTYNEQFF.

This chain links TRBV27 with TRBJ2-7; TCRdb designates TRBD1, a call that cannot be tested without DNA. Germline CDR1 is MNHEY and CDR2 is SMNVEV (reference sequence). CDR3 length equals 17 residues. CDR3 region: CASRLSLTGGVFDEQYF.

CDR3 amino acids: CASSQDSATDTQYF. V usage is TRBV5-1 and J usage is TRBJ2-3; the TRBD1 assignment by TCRdb is unverifiable without DNA. Per germline, CDR1 SGHRS and CDR2 YFSETQ. The CDR3 spans 14 residues. Supplemented by reference TRBV5-1 and TRBJ2-3, the full variable domain reads KAGVTQTPRYLIKTRGQQVTLSCSPISGHRSVSWYQQTPGQGLQFLFEYFSETQRNKGNFPGRFSGRQFSNSRSEMNVSTLELGDSALYLCASSQDSATDTQYFGPGTRLTVL.

The rearrangement uses TRBV20-1 and TRBJ2-7; the TRBD2 assignment by TCRdb is unverifiable without DNA. The CDR3 has 14 residues. Germline V gene lookup returns CDR1 DFQATT and CDR2 SNEGSKA (reference sequence). Here the CDR3 reads CSARGLAGVHEQYF.

The chain joins TRBV4-1 to TRBJ2-7; TCRdb calls TRBD1, which cannot be checked without DNA. Germline values: CDR1 MGHRA, CDR2 YSYEKL. This CDR3 comprises 14 residues. CDR3 amino acids: CASSPGTGPGEQYF.

The V and J genes are TRBV6-6 and TRBJ2-2. The germline V gene encodes CDR1 MNHNY and CDR2 SVGAGI (reference sequence). The CDR3 totals 11 residues. CDR3: CATDYTGELFF.

The rearrangement joins TRBV7-9 to TRBJ1-2. CDR3 size: 13 residues. CDR1 is SEHNR and CDR2 is FQNEAQ in the germline V gene (reference sequence). CDR3 in amino acids: CASSGRDNYGYTF.

By frequency, this clonotype registers medium-sized. This chain uses TRBV7-6 with TRBJ2-1; TCRdb gives TRBD1 as the D gene, but with no DNA this cannot be confirmed. This CDR3 has 15 residues. Germline assignment: CDR1 SGHVS and CDR2 FNYEAQ. The CDR3 is CASSLVAGSYNEQFF.

The chain couples TRBV4-3 to TRBJ2-1. Germline CDR1 LGHNA, CDR2 YSLEER. CDR3 size: 14 residues. The CDR3 protein is CASSQDPGVHEQFF.

The rearrangement joins TRBV7-9 to TRBJ2-7; the D call of TRBD1 rests on TCRdb alone, since no DNA is present to check it. There are 16 residues in the CDR3. Looked up from germline, CDR1 is SEHNR and CDR2 is FQNEAQ (reference sequence). The CDR3 loop reads CASSQRDTGSSYEQYF. Filled out from reference TRBV7-9 and TRBJ2-7, the complete variable domain reads DTGVSQNPRHKITKRGQNVTFRCDPISEHNRLYWYRQTLGQGPEFLTYFQNEAQLEKSRLLSDRFSAERPKGSFSTLEIQRTEQGDSAMYLCASSQRDTGSSYEQYFGPGTRLTVT.